The text below deals with one T cell receptor (beta chain). Unique molecular identifiers were incorporated into the prepared TCRbeta library. Via MiXCR, TCRdb re-called the PCR reads, giving one row per CDR3 protein. The sample has about 340,000 distinct CDR3 sequences, approximately 12% seen once. In germline, CDR1 is MGHRA, CDR2 YSYEKL. This CDR3 spans 14 amino acids. V lost 6 bases and J 6 bases, leaving 15 bases between the germline ends. This record comes from a study of T-cell reconstitution after alpha-beta-depleted transplantation in children. This sequence joins TRBV4-1 and TRBJ1-5; D call uncertain. The sequences come from PBMCs, collected from the stem cell graft. The TCR was taken from a human donor who donated a stem cell graft to a child with Fanconi anemia. The CDR3 region has the DNA TGCGCCAGCAGGTCTTCAGCGGGTGGTCAGCCCCAGCATTTT. Residues: CASRSSAGGQPQHF.